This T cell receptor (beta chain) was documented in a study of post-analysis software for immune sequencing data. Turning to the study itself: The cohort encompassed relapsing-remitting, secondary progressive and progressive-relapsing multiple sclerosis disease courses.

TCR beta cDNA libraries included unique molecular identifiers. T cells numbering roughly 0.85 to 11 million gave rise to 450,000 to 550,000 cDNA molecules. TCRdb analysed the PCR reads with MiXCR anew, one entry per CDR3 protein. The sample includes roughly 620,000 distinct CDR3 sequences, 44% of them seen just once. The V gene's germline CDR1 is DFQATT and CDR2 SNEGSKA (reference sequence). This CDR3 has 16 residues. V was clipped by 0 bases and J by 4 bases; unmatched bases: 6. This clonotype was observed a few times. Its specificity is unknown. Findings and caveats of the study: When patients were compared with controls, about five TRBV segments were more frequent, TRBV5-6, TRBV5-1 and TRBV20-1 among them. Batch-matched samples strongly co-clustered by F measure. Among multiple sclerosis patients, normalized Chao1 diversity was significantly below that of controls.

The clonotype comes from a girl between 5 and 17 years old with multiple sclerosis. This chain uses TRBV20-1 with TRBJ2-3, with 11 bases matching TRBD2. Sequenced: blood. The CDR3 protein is CSAREIAGGDSDTQYF. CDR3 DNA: TGCAGTGCTAGAGAGATAGCGGGGGGGGACTCAGATACGCAGTATTTT.